In its sample, the clone carrying this T cell receptor beta chain was seen a few times. The target antigen is unknown. Data came from immunoSEQ multiplex PCR; TCRdb stores just in-frame clones and leaves some out. This table has roughly 30,000 clones, roughly 90% appearing once. This sample was taken from a study of OX40 agonist ivuxolimab in advanced cancers. Study results and caveats: Averaged across samples, CD8+ T cells carried more expanded clones than CD4+ did.

The CDR3 totals 14 residues. Trimming took off 2 bases at V and 3 bases at J, with 8 bases between the two ends. Germline V gene data show CDR1 as MNHEY and CDR2 as SMNVEV (reference sequence). The chain has TRBV27 and TRBJ1-5, with D unresolved. The sequencing used CD4+ or CD8+ T cells sorted from blood, collected in a trial of the OX40 agonist ivuxolimab. This TCR was recovered from an adult with an advanced solid tumor such as melanoma, head and neck, liver or kidney cancer. As DNA, the CDR3 is TGTGCCAGCAGTTTACCGGGTTACAATCAGCCCCAGCATTTT. Translating gives CASSLPGYNQPQHF.